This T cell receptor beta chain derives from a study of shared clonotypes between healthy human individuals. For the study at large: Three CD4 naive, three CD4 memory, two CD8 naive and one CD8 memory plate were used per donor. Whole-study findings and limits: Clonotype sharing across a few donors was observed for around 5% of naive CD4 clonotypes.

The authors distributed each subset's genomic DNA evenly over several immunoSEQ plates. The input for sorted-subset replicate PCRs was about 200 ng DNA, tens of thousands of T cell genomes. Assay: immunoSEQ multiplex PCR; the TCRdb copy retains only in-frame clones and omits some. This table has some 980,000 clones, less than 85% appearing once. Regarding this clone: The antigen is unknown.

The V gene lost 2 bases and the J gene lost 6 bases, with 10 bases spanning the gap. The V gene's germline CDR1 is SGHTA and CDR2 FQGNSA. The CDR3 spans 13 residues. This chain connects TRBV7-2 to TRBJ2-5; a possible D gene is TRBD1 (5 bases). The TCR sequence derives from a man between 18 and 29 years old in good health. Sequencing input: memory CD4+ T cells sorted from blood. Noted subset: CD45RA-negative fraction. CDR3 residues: CASSLNRQQTQYF. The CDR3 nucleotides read TGTGCCAGCAGCTTAAACAGGCAGCAGACCCAGTACTTC.